One and the same sample provided the 8 T cell receptor beta chains below, sequenced in a study of T cell changes during pregnancy in multiple sclerosis. This table comes from immunoSEQ multiplex PCR, and its TCRdb copy is limited to in-frame clones, with some not included. The profile shows some 31,000 clones, approximately 91% of them singletons. This sample comprised CD8+ T cells from peripheral blood mononuclear cells, obtained in the second trimester of pregnancy. Source of these receptors: a female donor with multiple sclerosis, enrolled in a pregnancy study.

The gene calls are TRBV7-9 and TRBJ1-1; maybe TRBD1 (5 bases). V was shortened by 2 bases and J by 4 bases, with 11 bases between the two germline ends. CDR1 is SEHNR, CDR2 FQNEAQ, per germline (reference sequence). The CDR3 contains 14 residues. This chain's CDR3 is CASSLYQGGTEAFF. The CDR3 DNA follows: TGTGCCAGCAGCTTATACCAGGGAGGCACTGAAGCTTTCTTT. The variable domain in full, completed from reference TRBV7-9 and TRBJ1-1, reads DTGVSQNPRHKITKRGQNVTFRCDPISEHNRLYWYRQTLGQGPEFLTYFQNEAQLEKSRLLSDRFSAERPKGSFSTLEIQRTEQGDSAMYLCASSLYQGGTEAFFGQGTRLTVV.

The chain recombines TRBV4-3 with TRBJ1-3; D is uncertain. CDR3 size: 15 residues. Looked up from germline, CDR1 is LGHNA and CDR2 is YSLEER. V lost 0 bases to trimming and J lost 2 bases, with 8 bases between them. The CDR3 DNA reads as TGCGCCAGCAGCCAAGACCGGGGAACTGGAAACACCATATATTTT. It is translated as CASSQDRGTGNTIYF.

CDR3: CASGTGGTSVYEQYF. The CDR3 DNA reads as TGTGCTAGTGGTACTGGGGGGACTAGCGTCTACGAGCAGTACTTC. The chain has TRBV12-5 and TRBJ2-7; 10 bases match TRBD2. V dropped 5 bases and J dropped 3; count of bases not matched to a gene: 7. The CDR3 spans 15 residues. Germline V gene lookup returns CDR1 LGHNT and CDR2 FRNRAP.

V is TRBV4-3 and J is TRBJ2-7; D possibly corresponds to TRBD1 (6 bases). The CDR3 has 16 amino acids. Germline-derived CDR1 and CDR2 are LGHNA and YSLEER. Trimming removed 0 bases at V and 6 bases at J, with 18 bases between. CDR3 bases: TGCGCCAGCAGCCAAGATTTGGACAGCGAGTTCACCGAGCAGTACTTC. As protein: CASSQDLDSEFTEQYF.

The chain is built from TRBV7-2 and TRBJ2-7; D gene unclear. CDR3 length: 14 amino acids. V was trimmed by 6 bases and J by 1 base, leaving 13 bases between them. CDR1 is SGHTA and CDR2 is FQGNSA in the germline V gene. CDR3 amino acids: CASSIPDRSYEQYF. CDR3 nucleotides: TGTGCCAGCAGTATCCCTGATAGATCCTACGAGCAGTACTTC.

This rearrangement joins TRBV2 to TRBJ2-5, with a possible D match to TRBD1 (6 bases). CDR3 length: 19 residues. Deletions cut 5 bases from V and 4 bases from J, with 29 bases between. From germline, CDR1 is SNHLY and CDR2 FYNNEI. CDR3 in amino acids: CASSIRIPMGDILLETQYF. The CDR3 bases are TGTGCCAGCAGTATACGAATCCCCATGGGGGACATCTTGTTAGAGACCCAGTACTTC.

The genes are TRBV27 and TRBJ2-1; 9 bases agree with TRBD2. This CDR3 contains 16 residues. The trim removed 7 bases at V and 0 bases at J, leaving 7 bases unmatched. Germline loops: CDR1 MNHEY, CDR2 SMNVEV (reference sequence). CDR3 nucleotide sequence: TGTGCCAGCAACCCTAGCGGGACCGGCTCCTACAATGAGCAGTTCTTC. This gives the protein CASNPSGTGSYNEQFF.

The J gene is TRBJ1-2, the V gene TRBV19, with 7 nucleotides matching TRBD1. J gave up 3 bases and V 3 bases, and 7 bases lay outside the gene matches. Per the germline V gene, CDR1 is LNHDA and CDR2 is SQIVND (reference sequence). The length of the CDR3 is 15 residues. The CDR3 is CASSIQGQDDYGYTF. The CDR3 DNA is TGTGCCAGTAGTATCCAAGGACAGGACGACTATGGCTACACCTTC.